This TCR beta chain was profiled in a study of CD8 T cells in Susac syndrome. The germline V gene encodes CDR1 LNHNV and CDR2 YYDKDF (reference sequence). The V and J ends lost 1 base and 3 bases, in that order; junction bases with no gene match: 15. The CDR3 spans 20 residues. Random-hexamer reverse transcription was applied to 0.5 to 1 ug RNA. TCRdb called the immunoSEQ multiplex PCR reads again in MiXCR, with one record for every CDR3 protein. The sample contains about 130,000 distinct CDR3 sequences, approximately 93% of which appear only once. The gene calls are TRBV15 and TRBJ2-5; 12 nucleotides line up with TRBD2. The receptor comes from a human donor with multiple sclerosis. Sequencing was carried out using CD8+ T cells from PBMCs. CDR3 residues: CATSRAHGLAGTKREETQYF. As DNA, the CDR3 is TGTGCCACCAGCAGAGCCCACGGACTAGCGGGGACCAAACGGGAAGAGACCCAGTACTTC. The whole variable domain, filled in from reference TRBV15 and TRBJ2-5, reads DAMVIQNPRYQVTQFGKPVTLSCSQTLNHNVMYWYQQKSSQAPKLLFHYYDKDFNNEADTPDNFQSRRPNTSFCFLDIRSPGLGDTAMYLCATSRAHGLAGTKREETQYFGPGTRLLVL.